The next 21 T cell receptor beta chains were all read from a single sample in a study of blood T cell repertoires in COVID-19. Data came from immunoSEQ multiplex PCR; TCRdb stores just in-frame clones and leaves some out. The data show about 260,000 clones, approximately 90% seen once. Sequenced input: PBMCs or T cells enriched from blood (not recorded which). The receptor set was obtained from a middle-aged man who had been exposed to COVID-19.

CDR3 sequence (DNA): TGTGCTAGTGGCTCAGGACGGGGTAATGAAAAACTGTTTTTT. The encoded protein is CASGSGRGNEKLFF. V gene TRBV12-5 combines with J gene TRBJ1-4, with D unclear. Trimming cost V 6 bases and J 4 bases, with 12 bases left between them. There are 14 residues in the CDR3. The V gene's germline CDR1 is LGHNT and CDR2 FRNRAP.

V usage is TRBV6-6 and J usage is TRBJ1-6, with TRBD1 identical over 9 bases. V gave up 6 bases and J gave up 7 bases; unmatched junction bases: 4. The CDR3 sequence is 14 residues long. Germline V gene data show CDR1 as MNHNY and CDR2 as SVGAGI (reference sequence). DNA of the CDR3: TGTGCCAGCAGCGGGACAGGGAGGAATTCACCCCTCCACTTT. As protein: CASSGTGRNSPLHF.

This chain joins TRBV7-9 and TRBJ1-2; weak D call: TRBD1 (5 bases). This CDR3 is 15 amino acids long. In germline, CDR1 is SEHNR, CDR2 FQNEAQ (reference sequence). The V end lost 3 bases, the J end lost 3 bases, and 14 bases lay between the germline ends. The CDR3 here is CASSLIQTADYGYTF. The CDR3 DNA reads TGTGCCAGCAGCTTGATTCAGACAGCAGACTATGGCTACACCTTC.

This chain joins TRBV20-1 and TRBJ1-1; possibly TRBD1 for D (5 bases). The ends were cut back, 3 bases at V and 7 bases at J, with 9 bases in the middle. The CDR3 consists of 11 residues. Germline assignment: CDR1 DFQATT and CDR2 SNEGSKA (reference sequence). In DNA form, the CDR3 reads TGCAGTGCTAGTCAGGGTGTTGAAGCTTTCTTT. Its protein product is CSASQGVEAFF.

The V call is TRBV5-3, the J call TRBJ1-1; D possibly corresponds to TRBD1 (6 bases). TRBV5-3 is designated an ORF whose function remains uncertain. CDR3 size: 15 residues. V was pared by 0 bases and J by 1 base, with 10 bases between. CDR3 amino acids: CARSLGQGPNTEAFF. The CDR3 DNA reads TGTGCCAGAAGCTTGGGGCAGGGGCCGAACACTGAAGCTTTCTTT.

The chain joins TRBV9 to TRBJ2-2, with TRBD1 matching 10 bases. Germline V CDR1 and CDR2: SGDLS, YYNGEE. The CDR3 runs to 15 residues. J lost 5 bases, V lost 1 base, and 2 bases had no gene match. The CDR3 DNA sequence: TGTGCCAGCAGCGTAACGGGACAGGGGACCGGGGAGCTGTTTTTT. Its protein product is CASSVTGQGTGELFF.

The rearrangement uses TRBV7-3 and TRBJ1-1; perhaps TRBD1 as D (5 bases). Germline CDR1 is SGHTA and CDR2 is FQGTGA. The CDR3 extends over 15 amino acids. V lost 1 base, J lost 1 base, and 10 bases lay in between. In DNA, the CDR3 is TGTGCCAGCAGCTTAATCGACAGTCCGAACACTGAAGCTTTCTTT. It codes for CASSLIDSPNTEAFF.

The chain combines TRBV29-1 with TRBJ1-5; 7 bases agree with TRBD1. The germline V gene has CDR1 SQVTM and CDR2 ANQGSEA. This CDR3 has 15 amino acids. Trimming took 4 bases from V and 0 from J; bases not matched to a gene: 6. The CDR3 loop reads CSVAPTGNSNQPQHF. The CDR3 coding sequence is TGCAGCGTTGCCCCGACAGGGAATAGCAATCAGCCCCAGCATTTT.

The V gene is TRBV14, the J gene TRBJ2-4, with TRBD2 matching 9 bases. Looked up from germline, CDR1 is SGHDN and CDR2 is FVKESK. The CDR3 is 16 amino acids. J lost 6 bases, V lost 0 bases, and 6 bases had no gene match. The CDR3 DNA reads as TGTGCCAGCAGCCAAGACAGGCGGGAGGGTATAAACATTCAGTACTTC. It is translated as CASSQDRREGINIQYF.

CDR3 amino acids: CASSLGGRVITSTEQYF. The DNA of the CDR3 is TGTGCCAGCAGCCTAGGGGGGCGGGTGATAACCAGTACGGAGCAGTACTTC. The gene calls are TRBV11-2 and TRBJ2-7; perhaps D is TRBD1 or TRBD2 (6 bases each). The CDR3 has 17 amino acids. Germline loops: CDR1 SGHAT, CDR2 FQNNGV. Trimming cost V 5 bases and J 7 bases, with 27 bases left between them.

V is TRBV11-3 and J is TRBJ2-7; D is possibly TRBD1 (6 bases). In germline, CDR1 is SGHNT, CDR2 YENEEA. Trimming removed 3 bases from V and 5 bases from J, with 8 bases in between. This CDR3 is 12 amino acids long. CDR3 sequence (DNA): TGTGCCAGCAGCTTGTGGGACAACGAGCAGTACTTC. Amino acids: CASSLWDNEQYF.

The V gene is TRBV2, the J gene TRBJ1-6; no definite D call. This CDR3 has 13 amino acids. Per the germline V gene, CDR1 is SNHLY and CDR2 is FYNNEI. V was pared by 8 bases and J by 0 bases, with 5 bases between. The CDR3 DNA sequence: TGTGCCAGCGGAGCCTCCTATAATTCACCCCTCCACTTT. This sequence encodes CASGASYNSPLHF.

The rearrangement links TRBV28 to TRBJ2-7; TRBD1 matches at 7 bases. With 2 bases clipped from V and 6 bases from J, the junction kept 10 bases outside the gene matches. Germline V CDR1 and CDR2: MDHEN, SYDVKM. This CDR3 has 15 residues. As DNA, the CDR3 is TGTGCCAGCAGTTTAGGTTCAGGGGGAAAGTTCGAGCAGTACTTC. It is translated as CASSLGSGGKFEQYF.

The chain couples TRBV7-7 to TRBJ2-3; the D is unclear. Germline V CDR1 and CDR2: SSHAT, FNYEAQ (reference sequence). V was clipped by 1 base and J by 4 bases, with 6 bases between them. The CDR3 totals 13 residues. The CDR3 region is CASSLVRADTQYF. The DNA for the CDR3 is TGTGCCAGCAGCTTAGTCCGTGCAGATACGCAGTATTTT.

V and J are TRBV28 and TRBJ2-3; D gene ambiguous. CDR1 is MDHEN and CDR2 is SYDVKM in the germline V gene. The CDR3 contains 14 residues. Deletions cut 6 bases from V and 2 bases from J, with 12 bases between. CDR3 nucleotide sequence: TGTGCCAGCAGAGAAGAACAGATCACAGATACGCAGTATTTT. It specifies CASREEQITDTQYF. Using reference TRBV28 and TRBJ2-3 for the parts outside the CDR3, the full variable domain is DVKVTQSSRYLVKRTGEKVFLECVQDMDHENMFWYRQDPGLGLRLIYFSYDVKMKEKGDIPEGYSVSREKKERFSLILESASTNQTSMYLCASREEQITDTQYFGPGTRLTVL.

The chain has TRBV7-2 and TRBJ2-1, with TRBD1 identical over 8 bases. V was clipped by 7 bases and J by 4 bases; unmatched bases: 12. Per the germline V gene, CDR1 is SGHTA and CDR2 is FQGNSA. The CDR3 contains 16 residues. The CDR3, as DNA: TGTGCCAGCACCGAATTCGGGACAGGCGGTTACAATGAGCAGTTCTTC. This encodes CASTEFGTGGYNEQFF.

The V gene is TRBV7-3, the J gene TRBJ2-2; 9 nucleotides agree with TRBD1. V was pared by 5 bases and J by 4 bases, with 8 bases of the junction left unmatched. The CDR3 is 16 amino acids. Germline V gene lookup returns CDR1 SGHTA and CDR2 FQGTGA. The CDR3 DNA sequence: TGTGCCAGCAGCCCCGGACAGGGGCTTACCACCGGGGAGCTGTTTTTT. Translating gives CASSPGQGLTTGELFF.

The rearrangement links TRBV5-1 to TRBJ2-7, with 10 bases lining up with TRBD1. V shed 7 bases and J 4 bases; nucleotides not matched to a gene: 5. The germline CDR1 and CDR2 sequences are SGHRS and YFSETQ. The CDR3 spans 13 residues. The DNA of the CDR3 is TGCGCCAGCCGCTCGGACAGGGGGTACGAGCAGTACTTC. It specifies CASRSDRGYEQYF.

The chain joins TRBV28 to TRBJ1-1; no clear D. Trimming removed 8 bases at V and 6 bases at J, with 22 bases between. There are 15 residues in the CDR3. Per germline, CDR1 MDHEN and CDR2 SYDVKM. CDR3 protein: CASYSLEWREAEAFF. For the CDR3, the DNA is TGTGCCAGCTATAGTTTGGAATGGCGAGAGGCTGAAGCTTTCTTT.

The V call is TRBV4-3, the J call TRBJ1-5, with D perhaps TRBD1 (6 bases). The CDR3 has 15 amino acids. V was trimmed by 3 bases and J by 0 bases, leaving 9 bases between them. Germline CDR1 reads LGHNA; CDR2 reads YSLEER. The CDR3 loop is CASSQDSYSNQPQHF. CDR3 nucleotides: TGCGCCAGCAGCCAGGACAGTTATAGCAATCAGCCCCAGCATTTT.

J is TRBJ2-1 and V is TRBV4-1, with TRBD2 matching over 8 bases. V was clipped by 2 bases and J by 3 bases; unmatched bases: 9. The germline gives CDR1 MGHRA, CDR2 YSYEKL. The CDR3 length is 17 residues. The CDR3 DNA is TGCGCCAGCAGCCAACTCCTTACTAGCGGAGGCTACAATGAGCAGTTCTTC. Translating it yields CASSQLLTSGGYNEQFF.